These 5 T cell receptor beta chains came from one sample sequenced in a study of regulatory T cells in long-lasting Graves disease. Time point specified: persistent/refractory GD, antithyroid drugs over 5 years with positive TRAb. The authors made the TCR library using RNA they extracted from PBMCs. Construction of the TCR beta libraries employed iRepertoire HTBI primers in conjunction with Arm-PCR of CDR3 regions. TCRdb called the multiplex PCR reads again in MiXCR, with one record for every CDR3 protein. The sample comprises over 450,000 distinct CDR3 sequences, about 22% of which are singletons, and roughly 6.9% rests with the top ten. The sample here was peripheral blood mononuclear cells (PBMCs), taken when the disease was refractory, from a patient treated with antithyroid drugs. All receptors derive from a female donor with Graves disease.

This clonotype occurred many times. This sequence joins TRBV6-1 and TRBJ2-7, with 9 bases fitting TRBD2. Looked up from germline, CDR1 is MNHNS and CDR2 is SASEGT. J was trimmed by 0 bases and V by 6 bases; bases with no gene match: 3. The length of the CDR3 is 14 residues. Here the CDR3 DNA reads TGTGCCAGCAGGTGGACTAGCGACTCCTACGAGCAGTACTTC. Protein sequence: CASRWTSDSYEQYF.

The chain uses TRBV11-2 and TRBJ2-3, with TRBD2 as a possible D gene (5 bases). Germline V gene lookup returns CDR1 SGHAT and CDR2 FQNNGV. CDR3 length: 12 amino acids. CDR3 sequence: CVTSGPTDTQYF. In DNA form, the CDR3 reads TGTGTTACGAGCGGACCCACAGATACGCAGTATTTT.

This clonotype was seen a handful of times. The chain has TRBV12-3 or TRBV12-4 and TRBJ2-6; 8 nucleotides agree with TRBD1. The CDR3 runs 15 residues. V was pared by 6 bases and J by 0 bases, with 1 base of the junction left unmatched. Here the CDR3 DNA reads TGTGCCAGCAGGGGACAGGTCTCTGGGGCCAACGTCCTGACTTTC. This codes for CASRGQVSGANVLTF.

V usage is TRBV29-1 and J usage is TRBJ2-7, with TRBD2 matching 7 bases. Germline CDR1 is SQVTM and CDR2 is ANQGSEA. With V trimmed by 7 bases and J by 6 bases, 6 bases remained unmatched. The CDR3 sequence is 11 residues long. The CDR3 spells CSGRESGEQYF. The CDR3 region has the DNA TGCAGCGGGCGGGAGTCTGGCGAGCAGTACTTC.

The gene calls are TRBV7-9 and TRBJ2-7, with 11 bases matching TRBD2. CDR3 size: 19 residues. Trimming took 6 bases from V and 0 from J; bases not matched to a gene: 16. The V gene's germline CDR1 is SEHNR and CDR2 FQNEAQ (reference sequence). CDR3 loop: CASSSGDGTSGFSSYEQYF. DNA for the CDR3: TGTGCCAGCAGTTCAGGGGACGGGACTAGCGGCTTTAGCTCCTACGAGCAGTACTTC.